The 21 T cell receptor beta chains below all came from one sample that was sequenced in a study of blood T cell repertoires in COVID-19. Sequencing used immunoSEQ multiplex PCR; TCRdb keeps in-frame clones, though not all of them. The sample contains roughly 300,000 clones, roughly 90% of which appear only once. Sequenced sample: peripheral blood. The receptors were gathered from a man between 18 and 35 years old who had recovered from COVID-19.

The CDR3 nucleotides are TGTGCCAGCAGCCAAGATGGGAGGGGGGAGCTCTACAATGAGCAGTTCTTC. Encoded protein: CASSQDGRGELYNEQFF. The chain is built from TRBV3-1 (or the pseudogene TRBV3-2) and TRBJ2-1; a weak D match, TRBD2 (7 bases). V lost 0 bases, J lost 3 bases, and 15 bases lay in between. Germline CDR1 is LGHDT and CDR2 is YNNKEL (reference sequence). The CDR3 has 17 amino acids.

This chain joins TRBV6-5 and TRBJ1-1; TRBD1 matches 10 bases. The junction had 9 bases not matched to a gene; V was cut back by 4 bases and J by 4 bases. The CDR3 contains 16 residues. Germline V gene data show CDR1 as MNHEY and CDR2 as SVGAGI. The CDR3 sequence is CASSSDPGQGFTEAFF. In DNA, the CDR3 is TGTGCCAGCAGTTCAGACCCGGGACAGGGGTTCACTGAAGCTTTCTTT.

This clone was recorded once. V is TRBV9 and J is TRBJ1-1; 7 nucleotides match TRBD1. Germline V gives CDR1 SGDLS, CDR2 YYNGEE. Germline trimming cut 2 bases from V and 0 bases from J; bases unmatched to any gene: 1. This CDR3 has 14 amino acids. CDR3: CASSVGTVNTEAFF. As DNA, the CDR3 is TGTGCCAGCAGCGTTGGGACAGTGAACACTGAAGCTTTCTTT. Full variable domain (outside the CDR3, taken from reference TRBV9 and TRBJ1-1): DSGVTQTPKHLITATGQRVTLRCSPRSGDLSVYWYQQSLDQGLQFLIQYYNGEERAKGNILERFSAQQFPDLHSELNLSSLELGDSALYFCASSVGTVNTEAFFGQGTRLTVV.

This chain joins TRBV27 and TRBJ2-7; D gene unclear. Between the trimmed V and J ends, which lost 4 bases and 0 bases, there was a span of 7 bases. This CDR3 is built from 13 residues. CDR1 MNHEY and CDR2 SMNVEV come from the germline V gene (reference sequence). The chain's CDR3 is CASSWSSSYEQYF. The CDR3 coding sequence is TGTGCCAGCAGTTGGTCGAGCTCCTACGAGCAGTACTTC.

This chain connects TRBV21-1 to TRBJ2-7; the table's D call of TRBD1 was not tested on the DNA. TRBV21-1 is reported as a pseudogene. The CDR3 runs 18 residues. In DNA, the CDR3 is TGTGCCAGCAGCATGCGCCCCCAGAGACCGGACAGCTCCTACGAGCAGTACTTC. Residues: CASSMRPQRPDSSYEQYF.

This clone has just a few counts. V gene TRBV7-3 combines with J gene TRBJ1-1; D is perhaps TRBD1 (5 bases). In germline, CDR1 is SGHTA, CDR2 FQGTGA. The CDR3 totals 15 residues. The V and J ends lost 1 base and 1 base respectively, with 10 bases between them. CDR3 in amino acids: CASSLMGQANTEAFF. The CDR3 nucleotides read TGTGCCAGCAGCTTAATGGGGCAGGCGAACACTGAAGCTTTCTTT. Drawing the rest from reference TRBV7-3 and TRBJ1-1, the complete variable domain is GAGVSQTPSNKVTEKGKYVELRCDPISGHTALYWYRQSLGQGPEFLIYFQGTGAADDSGLPNDRFFAVRPEGSVSTLKIQRTERGDSAVYLCASSLMGQANTEAFFGQGTRLTVV.

Here the CDR3 reads CASSYPPPGTEAFF. The CDR3 bases are TGTGCCAGCAGTTACCCCCCGCCAGGCACTGAAGCTTTCTTT. J is TRBJ1-1 and V is TRBV6-5; D remains unclear. CDR1 MNHEY and CDR2 SVGAGI come from the germline V gene. V lost 2 bases, J lost 4 bases, and 11 bases lay in between. The CDR3 spans 14 residues.

This clone appeared a few times. The V call is TRBV4-1, the J call TRBJ1-2; D is unclear. The CDR3 extends over 13 amino acids. Looked up from germline, CDR1 is MGHRA and CDR2 is YSYEKL. V lost 2 bases to trimming and J lost 1 base, with 5 bases between them. CDR3 loop: CASSQTDNYGYTF. The CDR3 DNA follows: TGCGCCAGCAGCCAAACAGATAACTATGGCTACACCTTC.

The sample holds one count of this clone. The chain joins TRBV5-1 to TRBJ2-1; the D gene is possibly TRBD2 (6 bases). This CDR3 has 16 residues. CDR1 is SGHRS and CDR2 is YFSETQ in the germline V gene. The V end lost 2 bases, the J end lost 1 base, and 13 bases lay between the germline ends. The DNA for the CDR3 is TGCGCCAGCAGCTTACAGAGACTAGTGTCCTACAATGAGCAGTTCTTC. Translated, it gives CASSLQRLVSYNEQFF.

V and J are TRBV7-8 and TRBJ1-4, with 7 bases identical to TRBD1. Germline loops: CDR1 SGHVS, CDR2 FQNEAQ. This CDR3 region has 16 residues. Unmatched junction bases numbered 12, after V lost 5 bases and J lost 6 bases. CDR3 DNA sequence: TGTGCCAGCAGCCCTCCGGAGGGGGCATGGGATGAAAAACTGTTTTTT. This gives the protein CASSPPEGAWDEKLFF.

The rearrangement joins TRBV18 to TRBJ1-1, with TRBD1 identical over 8 bases. The germline V gene encodes CDR1 KGHSH and CDR2 LQKENI. This CDR3 contains 15 residues. V shed 3 bases and J 5 bases; nucleotides not matched to a gene: 8. CDR3 coding DNA: TGTGCCAGCTCACCCGACTGGACAGGGAGAACTGAAGCTTTCTTT. Translated: CASSPDWTGRTEAFF.

This chain uses TRBV2 with TRBJ2-7; 11 bases are a match to TRBD2. Germline CDR1 is SNHLY and CDR2 is FYNNEI. CDR3 length equals 18 residues. J lost 4 bases, V lost 6 bases, and 17 bases had no gene match. CDR3 sequence: CASSRLAGLVGPGYEQYF. CDR3 sequence (DNA): TGTGCCAGCAGCCGACTAGCGGGATTAGTCGGTCCAGGGTACGAGCAGTACTTC.

The V call is TRBV11-1, the J call TRBJ1-4; TRBD1 is a possible D gene (5 bases). The CDR3 contains 15 residues. Per the germline V gene, CDR1 is SGHAT and CDR2 is FQDESV (reference sequence). The V gene lost 5 bases and the J gene lost 0 bases, with 10 bases spanning the gap. CDR3 protein: CASSHGGATNEKLFF. As DNA, the CDR3 is TGTGCCAGCAGCCACGGGGGAGCAACTAATGAAAAACTGTTTTTT.

The J gene is TRBJ2-7, the V gene TRBV19, with 8 nucleotides matching TRBD1. The CDR3 is 14 residues long. Germline CDR1 and CDR2: LNHDA and SQIVND (reference sequence). Trimming took 6 bases from V and 0 from J; bases not matched to a gene: 4. The CDR3 coding sequence is TGTGCCAGTAGGGACAGGGCAAACTCCTACGAGCAGTACTTC. Translating gives CASRDRANSYEQYF.

The J gene is TRBJ2-5, the V gene TRBV20-1; D is undetermined. Germline V lookup: CDR1 DFQATT, CDR2 SNEGSKA (reference sequence). The V end was cut by 6 bases, the J end by 5 bases, with 7 bases between. The CDR3 is made up of 10 amino acids. CDR3 loop: CSAQWETQYF. As DNA, the CDR3 is TGCAGTGCGCAGTGGGAGACCCAGTACTTC.

V is TRBV4-3 and J is TRBJ1-6; the D is unclear. This CDR3 is 15 amino acids long. Germline CDR1 reads LGHNA; CDR2 reads YSLEER. V lost 0 bases and J 7 bases, leaving 10 bases between the germline ends. The DNA of the CDR3 is TGCGCCAGCAGCCAAGATCGGGGTCGGAATTCACCCCTCCACTTT. As protein: CASSQDRGRNSPLHF.

V is TRBV4-1 and J is TRBJ1-5; D might be TRBD1 (5 bases). The CDR3 length is 13 residues. The V gene lost 1 base and the J gene lost 9 bases, with 10 bases spanning the gap. Germline loops: CDR1 MGHRA, CDR2 YSYEKL. The CDR3: CASSQGAGRPQHF. CDR3 coding DNA: TGCGCCAGCAGCCAAGGGGCGGGGCGGCCCCAGCATTTT.

This chain connects TRBV29-1 to TRBJ1-2, with D maybe TRBD1 (5 bases). Trimming removed 2 bases from V and 1 base from J, with 8 bases in between. There are 13 residues in the CDR3. Germline V gene lookup returns CDR1 SQVTM and CDR2 ANQGSEA. DNA of the CDR3: TGCAGCGTTGAAAACAGGCTTAACTATGGCTACACCTTC. Protein sequence: CSVENRLNYGYTF.

J is TRBJ1-1 and V is TRBV5-1; 9 positions match TRBD1. CDR3 length equals 15 residues. The trim removed 4 bases at V and 0 bases at J, leaving 4 bases unmatched. CDR1 SGHRS and CDR2 YFSETQ come from the germline V gene. The CDR3 spells CASSPQGAVNTEAFF. The DNA for the CDR3 is TGCGCCAGCAGCCCACAGGGGGCTGTGAACACTGAAGCTTTCTTT.

The genes are TRBV11-2 and TRBJ2-3; D not certain. Per germline, CDR1 SGHAT and CDR2 FQNNGV. V dropped 2 bases and J dropped 5 bases, with 5 bases sitting between them. This CDR3 has 12 residues. CDR3 sequence reads: CASSLNRDTQYF. Written as DNA, the CDR3 is TGTGCCAGCAGCTTAAATCGAGATACGCAGTATTTT.

This clone occurred once. DNA for the CDR3: TGTGCCAGTAAGGAGGACGGAGGGACGTATGGCTACACCTTC. This sequence encodes CASKEDGGTYGYTF. The J gene is TRBJ1-2, the V gene TRBV19; D perhaps matches TRBD1 (5 bases). V lost 7 bases and J lost 5, with 17 bases in between. CDR3 size: 14 residues. CDR1 and CDR2 (germline): LNHDA, SQIVND (reference sequence).